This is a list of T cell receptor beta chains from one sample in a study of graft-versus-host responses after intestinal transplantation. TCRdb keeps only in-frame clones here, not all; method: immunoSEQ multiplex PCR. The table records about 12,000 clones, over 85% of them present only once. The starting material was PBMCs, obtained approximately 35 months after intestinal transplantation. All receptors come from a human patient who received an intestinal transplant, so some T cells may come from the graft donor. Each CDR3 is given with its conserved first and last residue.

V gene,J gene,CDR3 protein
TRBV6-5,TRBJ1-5,CASSSTMNQPQHF
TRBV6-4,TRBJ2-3,CASSEDGSTDTQYF
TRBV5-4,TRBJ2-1,CASSLGGTEVTVNEQFF
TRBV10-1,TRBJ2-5,CASSATSGAWETQYF
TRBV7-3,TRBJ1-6,CASSLYGGGDSPLHF
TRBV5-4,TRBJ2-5,CASRYFSGGAYQETQYF
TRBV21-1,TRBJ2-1,CASGVWDEQFF
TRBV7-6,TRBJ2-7,CASSLTGFISHEQYF
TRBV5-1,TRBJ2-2,CASSRGGTGELFF
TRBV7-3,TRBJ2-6,CASSLTGTISGANVLTF
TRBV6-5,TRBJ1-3,CASSYSRGASGNTVYF
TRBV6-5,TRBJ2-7,CASAVRGETYEQYF
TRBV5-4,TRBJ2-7,CASSLAVGPLIPYEQYF
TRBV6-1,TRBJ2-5,CASSGTGFRETQYF
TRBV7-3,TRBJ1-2,CASSPRDRERGYTF
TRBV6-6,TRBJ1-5,CASHPAGQGKPQHF
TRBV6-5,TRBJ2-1,CASSLAGGAYNEQFF
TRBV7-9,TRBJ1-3,CASSLNSGGNTIYF
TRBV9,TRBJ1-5,CASSGQGNQPQHF
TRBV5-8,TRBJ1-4,CASSLGQGATNEKLFF
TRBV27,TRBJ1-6,CASSLGQGSSYNSPLHF
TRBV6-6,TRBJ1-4,CASRSEGWEKLFF
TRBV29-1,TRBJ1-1,CSVERHGEEGEAFF
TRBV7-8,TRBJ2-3,CASSSDEGTTDTQYF
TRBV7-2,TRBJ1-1,CASSGRMSTEAFF
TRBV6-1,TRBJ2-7,CASSDTLSYEQYF
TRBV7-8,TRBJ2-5,CASGDGGQETQYF
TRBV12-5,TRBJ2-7,CASAWGPAGDGYEQYF
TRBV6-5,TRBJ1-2,CASSWDREGYGYTF
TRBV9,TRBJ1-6,CARGGARNSPLHF
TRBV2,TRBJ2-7,CASSEVVTYEQYF
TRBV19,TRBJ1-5,CASSMRGGEPQHF
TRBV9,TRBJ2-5,CASSATGTPKETQYF
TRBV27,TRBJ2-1,CASRTRTEPNEQFF
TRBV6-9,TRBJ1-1,CASSWGALGTEAFF
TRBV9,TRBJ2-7,CASSVGQENYEQYF
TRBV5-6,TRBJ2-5,CASSSGTGDGTQYF